What follows are 28 T cell receptor beta chains derived from one specimen sequenced in a study of graft-versus-host responses after intestinal transplantation listed by TCRdb under 2021. Library generation was performed with the immunoSEQ multiplex PCR assay. The table comes from immuneACCESS by way of TCRdb, which keeps in-frame sequences with V and J called. Part of the clones is missing from these tables; in studies checked, under half for an unresolved V gene and the rest for unknown reasons. The sample has roughly 97,000 clones on record, around 90% of them singletons. Of the sample, about 16% is held by the ten largest clones. This sample comprised PBMCs, obtained roughly 450 days after intestinal transplant. The receptor source for this set is a human patient who received an intestinal transplant, so some T cells may come from the graft donor.

The chain carries TRBV27 and TRBJ2-1; the D call may be TRBD1 or TRBD2 (5 bases each). This CDR3 comprises 12 residues. V dropped 6 bases and J dropped 7 bases, with 10 bases sitting between them. Germline CDR1 MNHEY, CDR2 SMNVEV (reference sequence). The CDR3 nucleotides read TGTGCCAGCAGCCGAGGGGCGAATGAGCAGTTCTTC. Translated: CASSRGANEQFF.

V and J are TRBV6-1 and TRBJ2-3; 11 nucleotides match TRBD2. Looked up from germline, CDR1 is MNHNS and CDR2 is SASEGT. CDR3 length equals 17 residues. V lost 0 bases, J lost 3 bases, and 5 bases stayed unmatched. The CDR3 loop reads CASSEAASGGRTDTQYF. The CDR3 DNA reads TGTGCCAGCAGTGAAGCGGCTAGCGGGGGGAGGACAGATACGCAGTATTTT.

The rearrangement links TRBV5-1 to TRBJ2-3; 8 bases agree with TRBD2. The CDR3 is made up of 15 amino acids. Germline assignment: CDR1 SGHRS and CDR2 YFSETQ. Trimming took 4 bases from V and 0 from J; bases not matched to a gene: 4. The CDR3 coding sequence is TGCGCCAGCAGCACCCAGCGGGGGAGCACAGATACGCAGTATTTT. This encodes CASSTQRGSTDTQYF.

The chain couples TRBV10-3 to TRBJ1-1, with D tentatively TRBD1 (5 bases). The CDR3 consists of 15 residues. Germline CDR1 is ENHRY and CDR2 is SYGVKD. V lost 3 bases and J lost 0, with 11 bases in between. In nucleotides, the CDR3 is TGTGCCATCAGTGATATTAGACAGATGAACACTGAAGCTTTCTTT. Protein: CAISDIRQMNTEAFF.

V and J are TRBV5-4 and TRBJ1-2; 9 bases are a match to TRBD1. CDR1 SGHNT and CDR2 YYREEE come from the germline V gene (reference sequence). The CDR3 extends over 14 amino acids. Losses at the gene ends were 4 bases for V and 8 bases for J; bases not matched to a gene: 9. The chain's CDR3 is CASSNKQGARGYTF. The DNA for the CDR3 is TGTGCCAGCAGCAACAAACAGGGGGCGCGGGGCTACACCTTC. Together with reference TRBV5-4 and TRBJ1-2, the CDR3 gives the full variable domain: ETGVTQSPTHLIKTRGQQVTLRCSSQSGHNTVSWYQQALGQGPQFIFQYYREEENGRGNFPPRFSGLQFPNYSSELNVNALELDDSALYLCASSNKQGARGYTFGSGTRLTVV.

The CDR3 nucleotides read TGCGCCAGCAGTGACGTAGGAACTTATGGCTACACCTTC. This codes for CASSDVGTYGYTF. This chain joins TRBV10-2 and TRBJ1-2, with D uncertain. Between the trimmed V and J ends, which lost 3 bases and 5 bases, there was a span of 10 bases. The CDR3 runs 13 residues. CDR1 WSHSY and CDR2 SAAADI come from the germline V gene.

The V gene is TRBV19, the J gene TRBJ1-6, with 9 bases lining up with TRBD1. Germline V CDR1 and CDR2: LNHDA, SQIVND (reference sequence). V lost 11 bases to trimming and J lost 8 bases; unmatched junction nucleotides: 7. This CDR3 is 13 amino acids long. The CDR3 is CASQGAGDSPLHF. The CDR3 DNA reads as TGTGCCTCACAGGGGGCGGGGGATTCACCCCTCCACTTT.

J is TRBJ2-7 and V is TRBV5-6; D possibly corresponds to TRBD1 (6 bases). The CDR3 has 17 amino acids. Germline V gene sequence: CDR1 SGHDT, CDR2 YYEEEE. Trimming took 4 bases from V and 1 from J, leaving 21 bases between them. The CDR3 spells CASSQGHFANWSYEQYF. DNA of the CDR3: TGTGCCAGCAGCCAGGGACACTTCGCGAATTGGTCCTACGAGCAGTACTTC.

This rearrangement joins TRBV2 to TRBJ1-2, with no clear D. The germline V gene encodes CDR1 SNHLY and CDR2 FYNNEI. Trimming removed 1 base from V and 1 base from J, with 13 bases in between. The CDR3 has 16 residues. DNA for the CDR3: TGTGCCAGCAGTGAAGTTGGAGGGATAGTTAACTATGGCTACACCTTC. This sequence encodes CASSEVGGIVNYGYTF.

As concerns this clone: Different DNA sequences within this sample yield the same CDR3. The CDR3 reads CASSFRQNTEAFF. Here the CDR3 DNA reads TGTGCCAGCAGCTTTCGGCAGAACACTGAAGCTTTCTTT. The gene calls are TRBV7-2 and TRBJ1-1, with unresolved D. CDR3 length: 13 residues. V was pared by 3 bases and J by 1 base, with 6 bases between. The V gene's germline CDR1 is SGHTA and CDR2 FQGNSA.

V gene TRBV29-1 combines with J gene TRBJ1-1; D is ambiguous. V lost 5 bases and J 3 bases, leaving 13 bases between the germline ends. The germline V gene has CDR1 SQVTM and CDR2 ANQGSEA. The CDR3 runs to 13 residues. Here the CDR3 DNA reads TGCAGCGTTAATCGCCCCGCGGACACTGAAGCTTTCTTT. Protein: CSVNRPADTEAFF.

The genes are TRBV13 and TRBJ1-1, with D maybe TRBD1 (5 bases). Looked up from germline, CDR1 is PRHDT and CDR2 is FYEKMQ (reference sequence). Between the trimmed V and J ends, which lost 2 bases and 6 bases, there was a span of 10 bases. CDR3 length: 13 amino acids. Here the CDR3 reads CASSLWGSAEAFF. CDR3 nucleotide sequence: TGTGCCAGCAGCTTATGGGGGTCGGCTGAAGCTTTCTTT.

The chain has TRBV13 and TRBJ2-1; 7 bases line up with TRBD2. CDR3 length equals 16 residues. Germline CDR1 is PRHDT and CDR2 is FYEKMQ (reference sequence). The V segment lost 1 base and the J segment 3 bases; nucleotides outside the gene matches: 6. This CDR3 is CASSLVGGGSYNEQFF. The CDR3 region has the DNA TGTGCCAGCAGCTTAGTGGGGGGAGGGAGCTACAATGAGCAGTTCTTC.

Comment on this clone: Sequence at one end of the junction differs from germline and may be a read error. The genes are TRBV5-6 and TRBJ2-7; TRBD1 aligns across 9 bases. In germline, CDR1 is SGHDT, CDR2 YYEEEE. The CDR3 totals 14 residues. The CDR3 DNA follows: TGTGCCAGCAGCCCCGGGACAGGGATCTACGAGCAGTGCTTC. It specifies CASSPGTGIYEQCF.

In nucleotides, the CDR3 is TGTGCCACCCGACAGGGGGCAAACACTGAAGCTTTCTTT. This sequence encodes CATRQGANTEAFF. The chain has TRBV10-3 and TRBJ1-1, with TRBD1 matching 10 bases. The CDR3 covers 13 residues. The V gene's germline CDR1 is ENHRY and CDR2 SYGVKD. The V gene end was trimmed by 10 bases and the J gene end by 2 bases; junction bases not matched to a gene: 4.

The chain uses TRBV5-6 and TRBJ2-5; no firm D call. The tail of the sequence fits TRBJ2-7 better, so the J call may be wrong. The CDR3 has 14 amino acids. The germline V gene encodes CDR1 SGHDT and CDR2 YYEEEE. CDR3 bases: TGTGCCAGCAGCTTGGTTGCCAGCCCCTACGAGCAGTACTTC. This translates into CASSLVASPYEQYF.

The chain recombines TRBV19 with TRBJ2-7, with unresolved D. Germline values: CDR1 LNHDA, CDR2 SQIVND (reference sequence). CDR3 length: 15 amino acids. V lost 4 bases to trimming and J lost 1 base, with 14 bases between them. CDR3 sequence: CASSTGPLGSYEQYF. The CDR3, as DNA: TGTGCCAGTAGTACGGGCCCGCTGGGGTCCTACGAGCAGTACTTC.

The chain joins TRBV29-1 to TRBJ1-2; no definite D call. The CDR3 contains 12 residues. From germline, CDR1 is SQVTM and CDR2 ANQGSEA. The V end lost 4 bases, the J end lost 4 bases, and 10 bases lay between the germline ends. In DNA, the CDR3 is TGCAGCGTTGTGGGAGGAGGCTATGGCTACACCTTC. The encoded protein is CSVVGGGYGYTF.

This clone has only one observation. The chain couples TRBV6-5 to TRBJ1-5; D is uncertain. CDR3 length: 13 residues. The germline V and J ends were trimmed by 5 bases and 7 bases, with 12 bases remaining between them. CDR1 is MNHEY and CDR2 is SVGAGI in the germline V gene. In DNA form, the CDR3 reads TGTGCCAGCAGTCCCTACGAATTCCAGCCCCAGCATTTT. The encoded protein is CASSPYEFQPQHF.

The chain joins TRBV4-1 to TRBJ1-2, with D perhaps TRBD1 (5 bases). The CDR3 is 16 amino acids. Germline-derived CDR1 and CDR2 are MGHRA and YSYEKL. Trimming removed 4 bases from V and 8 bases from J, with 23 bases in between. The CDR3 sequence is CASSPHKTQGYDGYTF. The CDR3 DNA follows: TGCGCCAGCAGCCCACATAAAACCCAGGGTTACGACGGCTACACCTTC.

This CDR3 reads CASPQGIYGYTF. The CDR3 bases are TGTGCCAGCCCCCAGGGAATTTATGGCTACACCTTC. This chain uses TRBV2 with TRBJ1-2, with D possibly being TRBD1 (5 bases). The CDR3 covers 12 residues. Germline V lookup: CDR1 SNHLY, CDR2 FYNNEI. V was clipped by 8 bases and J by 5 bases, with 12 bases between them.

This sequence joins TRBV5-4 and TRBJ1-5, with TRBD1 identical over 7 bases. The CDR3 is 13 residues long. The J segment lost 9 bases and the V segment lost 2 bases, leaving 5 bases of the junction unmatched. CDR1 SGHNT and CDR2 YYREEE come from the germline V gene (reference sequence). CDR3 in amino acids: CASSLGGLSPQHF. The CDR3, as DNA: TGTGCCAGCAGCTTAGGGGGCCTCTCGCCCCAGCATTTT.

Only one count was recorded for this clone. The V gene is TRBV6-6, the J gene TRBJ1-2; TRBD1 matches at 12 bases. CDR3 length equals 15 residues. Germline-derived CDR1 and CDR2 are MNHNY and SVGAGI (reference sequence). After removal of 7 bases from V and 4 bases from J, the junction contained 7 bases not matched to a gene. CDR3 in DNA: TGTGCCAGCACTGGGACAGGGGGCTCCATCTATGGCTACACCTTC. It yields the protein CASTGTGGSIYGYTF.

The chain carries TRBV29-1 and TRBJ2-7; maybe TRBD2 (6 bases). There are 13 residues in the CDR3. The germline V gene encodes CDR1 SQVTM and CDR2 ANQGSEA. V was shortened by 7 bases and J by 0 bases, with 13 bases between the two germline ends. In DNA, the CDR3 is TGCAGCGCCCATAGCGGAAGCTCCTACGAGCAGTACTTC. Translated: CSAHSGSSYEQYF.

This clone has only one observation. The CDR3 sequence is CASRPWGHGYTF. The CDR3 coding sequence is TGTGCCAGCAGACCTTGGGGCCATGGCTACACCTTC. This sequence joins TRBV25-1 and TRBJ1-2, with D perhaps TRBD1 (5 bases). The CDR3 is 12 amino acids. In germline, CDR1 is MGHDK, CDR2 SYGVNS. V gave up 6 bases and J gave up 6 bases, with 11 bases separating them.

The chain combines TRBV2 with TRBJ1-1, with 8 bases matching TRBD1. Germline CDR1 SNHLY, CDR2 FYNNEI. V shed 7 bases, J shed 3 bases, and the junction held 10 bases outside the gene matches. The CDR3 runs 15 residues. Here the CDR3 reads CASTERTGRHTEAFF. CDR3 coding DNA: TGTGCCAGCACCGAACGGACAGGGAGACACACTGAAGCTTTCTTT.

V is TRBV15 and J is TRBJ2-2; 7 bases are shared with TRBD1. V was clipped by 9 bases and J by 0 bases; unmatched bases: 7. The CDR3 covers 15 residues. Germline CDR1 reads LNHNV; CDR2 reads YYDKDF (reference sequence). CDR3 nucleotide sequence: TGTGCCACTGAACAGGGGCCTACGAACACCGGGGAGCTGTTTTTT. Protein: CATEQGPTNTGELFF. The full variable domain, completed using reference TRBV15 and TRBJ2-2, is DAMVIQNPRYQVTQFGKPVTLSCSQTLNHNVMYWYQQKSSQAPKLLFHYYDKDFNNEADTPDNFQSRRPNTSFCFLDIRSPGLGDTAMYLCATEQGPTNTGELFFGEGSRLTVL.

This chain links TRBV9 with TRBJ1-5, with D tentatively TRBD1 (5 bases). The V gene's germline CDR1 is SGDLS and CDR2 YYNGEE. The CDR3 loop spans 15 amino acids. V shed 2 bases and J shed 8 bases, with 17 bases lying between them. The CDR3 bases are TGTGCCAGCAGCGTGTGGGGCTCTGAGGGAGAGCCCCAGCATTTT. Translation: CASSVWGSEGEPQHF.